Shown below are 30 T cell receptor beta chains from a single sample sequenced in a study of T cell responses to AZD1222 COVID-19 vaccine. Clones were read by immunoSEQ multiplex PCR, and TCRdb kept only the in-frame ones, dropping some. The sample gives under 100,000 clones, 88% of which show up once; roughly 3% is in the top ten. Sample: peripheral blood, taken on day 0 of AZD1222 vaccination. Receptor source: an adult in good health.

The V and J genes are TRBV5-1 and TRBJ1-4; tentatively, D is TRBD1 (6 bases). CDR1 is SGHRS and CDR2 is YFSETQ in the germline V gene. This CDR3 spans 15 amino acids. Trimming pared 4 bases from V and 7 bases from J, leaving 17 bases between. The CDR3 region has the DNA TGCGCCAGCAGCGGAACAGGGTACGGGGTTGAAAAACTGTTTTTT. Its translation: CASSGTGYGVEKLFF.

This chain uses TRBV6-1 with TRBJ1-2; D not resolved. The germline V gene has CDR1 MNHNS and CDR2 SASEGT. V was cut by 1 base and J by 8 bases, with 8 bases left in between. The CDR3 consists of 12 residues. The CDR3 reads CASSEDKGGYTF. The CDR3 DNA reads TGTGCCAGCAGTGAAGATAAAGGGGGCTACACCTTC.

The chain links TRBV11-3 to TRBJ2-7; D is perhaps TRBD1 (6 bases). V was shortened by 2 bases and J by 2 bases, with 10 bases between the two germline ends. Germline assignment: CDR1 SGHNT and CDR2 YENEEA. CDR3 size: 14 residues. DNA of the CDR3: TGTGCCAGCAGCTTACAGGGGTTGGCCTACGAGCAGTACTTC. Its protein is CASSLQGLAYEQYF.

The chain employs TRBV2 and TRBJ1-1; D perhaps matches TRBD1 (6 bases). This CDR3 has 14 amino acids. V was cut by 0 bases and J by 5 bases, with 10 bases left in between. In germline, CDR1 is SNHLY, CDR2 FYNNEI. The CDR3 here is CASSEAGAWTEAFF. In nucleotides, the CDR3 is TGTGCCAGCAGTGAAGCGGGGGCGTGGACTGAAGCTTTCTTT.

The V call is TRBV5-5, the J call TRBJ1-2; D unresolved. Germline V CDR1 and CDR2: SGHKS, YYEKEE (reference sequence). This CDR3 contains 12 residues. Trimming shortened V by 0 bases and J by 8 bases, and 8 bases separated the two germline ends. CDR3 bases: TGTGCCAGCAGCTTGGATGCCATAGGCTACACCTTC. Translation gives CASSLDAIGYTF. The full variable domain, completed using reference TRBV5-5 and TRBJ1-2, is DAGVTQSPTHLIKTRGQQVTLRCSPISGHKSVSWYQQVLGQGPQFIFQYYEKEERGRGNFPDRFSARQFPNYSSELNVNALLLGDSALYLCASSLDAIGYTFGSGTRLTVV.

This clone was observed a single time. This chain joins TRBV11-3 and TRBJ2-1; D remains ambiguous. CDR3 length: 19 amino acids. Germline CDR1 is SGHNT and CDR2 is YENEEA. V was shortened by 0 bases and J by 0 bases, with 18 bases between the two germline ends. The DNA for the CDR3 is TGTGCCAGCAGCTTAGATTGGAGTTTGGGTCAGAGCTCCTACAATGAGCAGTTCTTC. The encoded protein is CASSLDWSLGQSSYNEQFF.

The CDR3 loop reads CASSPAAGGRYYQPQHF. The CDR3 coding sequence is TGTGCCAGCTCACCAGCAGCAGGGGGAAGATATTATCAGCCCCAGCATTTT. The rearrangement links TRBV18 to TRBJ1-5; 7 nucleotides line up with TRBD1. Germline assignment: CDR1 KGHSH and CDR2 LQKENI. The V segment lost 2 bases and the J segment 5 bases; nucleotides outside the gene matches: 12. This CDR3 has 17 amino acids.

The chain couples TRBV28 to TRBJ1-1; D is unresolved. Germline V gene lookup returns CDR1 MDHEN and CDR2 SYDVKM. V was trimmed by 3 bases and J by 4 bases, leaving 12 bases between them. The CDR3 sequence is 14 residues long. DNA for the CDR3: TGTGCCAGCAGTTTGACCAGGCTGGTCACTGAAGCTTTCTTT. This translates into CASSLTRLVTEAFF.

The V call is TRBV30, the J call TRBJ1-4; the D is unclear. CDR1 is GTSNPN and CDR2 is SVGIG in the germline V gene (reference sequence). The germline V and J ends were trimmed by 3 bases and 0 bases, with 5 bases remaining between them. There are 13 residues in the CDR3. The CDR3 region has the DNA TGTGCCTGGAGCTACGCAACTAATGAAAAACTGTTTTTT. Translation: CAWSYATNEKLFF.

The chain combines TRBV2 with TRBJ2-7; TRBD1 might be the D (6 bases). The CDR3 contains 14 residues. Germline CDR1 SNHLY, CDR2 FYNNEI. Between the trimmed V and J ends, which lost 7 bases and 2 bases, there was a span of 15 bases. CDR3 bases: TGTGCCAGCACCCGGACAGTCACCACCTACGAGCAGTACTTC. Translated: CASTRTVTTYEQYF.

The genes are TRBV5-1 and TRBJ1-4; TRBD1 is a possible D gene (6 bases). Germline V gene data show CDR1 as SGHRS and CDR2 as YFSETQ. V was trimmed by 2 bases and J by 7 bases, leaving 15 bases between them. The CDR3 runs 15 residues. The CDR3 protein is CASSLEGQGGEKLFF. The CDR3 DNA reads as TGCGCCAGCAGCTTAGAGGGGCAAGGGGGTGAAAAACTGTTTTTT.

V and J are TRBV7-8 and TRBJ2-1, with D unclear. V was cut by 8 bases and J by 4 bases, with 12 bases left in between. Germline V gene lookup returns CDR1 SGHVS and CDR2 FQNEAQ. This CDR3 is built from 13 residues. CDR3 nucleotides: TGTGCCAGCCACTCGGACCCTTACAATGAGCAGTTCTTC. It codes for CASHSDPYNEQFF.

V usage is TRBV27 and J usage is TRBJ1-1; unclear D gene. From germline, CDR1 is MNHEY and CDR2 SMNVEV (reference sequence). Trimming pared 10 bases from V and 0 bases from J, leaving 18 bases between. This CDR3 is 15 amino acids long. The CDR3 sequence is CANLTSGRVNTEAFF. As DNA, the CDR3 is TGTGCCAACCTGACAAGTGGACGGGTGAACACTGAAGCTTTCTTT.

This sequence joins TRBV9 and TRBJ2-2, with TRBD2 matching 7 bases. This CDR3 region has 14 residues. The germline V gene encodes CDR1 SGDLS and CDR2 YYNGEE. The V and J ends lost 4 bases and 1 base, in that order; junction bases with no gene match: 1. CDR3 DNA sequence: TGTGCCAGCAGCACGGGGGGGAACACCGGGGAGCTGTTTTTT. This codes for CASSTGGNTGELFF.

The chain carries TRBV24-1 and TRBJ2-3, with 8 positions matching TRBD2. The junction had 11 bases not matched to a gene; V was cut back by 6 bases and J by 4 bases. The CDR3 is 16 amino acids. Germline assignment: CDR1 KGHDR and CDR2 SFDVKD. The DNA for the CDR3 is TGTGCCACCAGTCCCGGGGGGGCCGGCTGGGCAGATACGCAGTATTTT. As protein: CATSPGGAGWADTQYF.

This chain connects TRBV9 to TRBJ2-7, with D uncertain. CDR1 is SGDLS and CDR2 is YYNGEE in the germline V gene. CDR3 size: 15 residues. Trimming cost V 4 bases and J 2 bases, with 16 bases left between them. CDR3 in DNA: TGTGCCAGCAGCCCCCACGGTGGCAGCACCTACGAGCAGTACTTC. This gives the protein CASSPHGGSTYEQYF.

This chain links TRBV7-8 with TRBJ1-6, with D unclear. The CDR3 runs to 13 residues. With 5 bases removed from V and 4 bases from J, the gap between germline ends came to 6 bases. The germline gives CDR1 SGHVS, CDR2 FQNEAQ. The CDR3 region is CASSRDYNSPLHF. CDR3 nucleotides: TGTGCCAGCAGCCGCGATTATAATTCACCCCTCCACTTT. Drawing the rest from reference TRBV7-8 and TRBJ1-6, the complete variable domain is GAGVSQSPRYKVAKRGQDVALRCDPISGHVSLFWYQQALGQGPEFLTYFQNEAQLDKSGLPSDRFFAERPEGSVSTLKIQRTQQEDSAVYLCASSRDYNSPLHFGNGTRLTVT.

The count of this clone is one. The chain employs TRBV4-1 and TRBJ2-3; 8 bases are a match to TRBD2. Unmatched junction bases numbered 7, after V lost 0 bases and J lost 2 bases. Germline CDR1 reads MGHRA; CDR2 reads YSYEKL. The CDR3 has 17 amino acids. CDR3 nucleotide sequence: TGCGCCAGCAGCCAAGATCAGGGACTAGGGGCCACAGATACGCAGTATTTT. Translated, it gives CASSQDQGLGATDTQYF.

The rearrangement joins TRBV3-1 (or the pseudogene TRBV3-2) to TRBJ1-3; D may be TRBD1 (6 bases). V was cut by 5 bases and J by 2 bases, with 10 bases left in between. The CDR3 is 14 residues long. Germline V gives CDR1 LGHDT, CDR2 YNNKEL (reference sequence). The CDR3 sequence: CASSDRKAGNTIYF. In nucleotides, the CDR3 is TGTGCCAGCAGCGACAGGAAGGCTGGAAACACCATATATTTT.

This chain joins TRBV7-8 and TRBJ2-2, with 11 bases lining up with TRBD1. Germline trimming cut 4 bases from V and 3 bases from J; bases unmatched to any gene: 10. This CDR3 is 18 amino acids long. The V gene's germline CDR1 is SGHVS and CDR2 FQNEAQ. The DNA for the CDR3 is TGTGCCAGCAGCTCTCCGGGACAGGGGGGATTTGACACCGGGGAGCTGTTTTTT. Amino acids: CASSSPGQGGFDTGELFF.

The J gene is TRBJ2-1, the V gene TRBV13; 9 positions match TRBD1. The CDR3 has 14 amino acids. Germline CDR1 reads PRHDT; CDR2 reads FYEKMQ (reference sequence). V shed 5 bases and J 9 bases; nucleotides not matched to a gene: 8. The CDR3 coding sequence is TGTGCCAGCAGCGCCGGGACAGGGACAACTGAGCAGTTCTTC. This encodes CASSAGTGTTEQFF.

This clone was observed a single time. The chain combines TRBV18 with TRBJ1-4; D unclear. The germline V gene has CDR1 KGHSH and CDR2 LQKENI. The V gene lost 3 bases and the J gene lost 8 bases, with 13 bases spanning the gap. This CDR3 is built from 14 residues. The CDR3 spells CASSPTIEAEKLFF. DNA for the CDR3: TGTGCCAGCTCACCTACTATCGAGGCGGAAAAACTGTTTTTT. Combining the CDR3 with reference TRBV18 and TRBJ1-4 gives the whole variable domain NAGVMQNPRHLVRRRGQEARLRCSPMKGHSHVYWYRQLPEEGLKFMVYLQKENIIDESGMPKERFSAEFPKEGPSILRIQQVVRGDSAAYFCASSPTIEAEKLFFGSGTQLSVL.

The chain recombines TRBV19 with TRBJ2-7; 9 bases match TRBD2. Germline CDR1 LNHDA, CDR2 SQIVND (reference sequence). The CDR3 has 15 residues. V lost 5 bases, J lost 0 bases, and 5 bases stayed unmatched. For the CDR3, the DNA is TGTGCCAGTAGTTCCAGACTAGCGGCCTCCTACGAGCAGTACTTC. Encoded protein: CASSSRLAASYEQYF.

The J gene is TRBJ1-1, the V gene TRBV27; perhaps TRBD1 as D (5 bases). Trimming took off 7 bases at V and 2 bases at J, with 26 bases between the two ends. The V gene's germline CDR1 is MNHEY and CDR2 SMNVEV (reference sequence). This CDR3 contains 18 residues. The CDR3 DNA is TGTGCCAGCAACCCAACCTCCGGATCCCTAAGGACAAACACTGAAGCTTTCTTT. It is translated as CASNPTSGSLRTNTEAFF.

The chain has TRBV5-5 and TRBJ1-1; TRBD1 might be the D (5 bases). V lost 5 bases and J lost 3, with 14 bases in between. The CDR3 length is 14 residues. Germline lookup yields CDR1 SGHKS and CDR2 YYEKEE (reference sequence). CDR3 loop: CASSFGWGDTEAFF. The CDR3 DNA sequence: TGTGCCAGCAGTTTCGGCTGGGGGGACACTGAAGCTTTCTTT.

In nucleotides, the CDR3 is TGTGCCAGCACCTCAAGTCGTAACTATGGCTACACCTTC. Translation: CASTSSRNYGYTF. This chain joins TRBV7-8 and TRBJ1-2; no firm D call. The germline CDR1 and CDR2 sequences are SGHVS and FQNEAQ. Trimming took off 7 bases at V and 1 base at J, with 10 bases between the two ends. CDR3 length: 13 amino acids. Supplemented by reference TRBV7-8 and TRBJ1-2, the full variable domain reads GAGVSQSPRYKVAKRGQDVALRCDPISGHVSLFWYQQALGQGPEFLTYFQNEAQLDKSGLPSDRFFAERPEGSVSTLKIQRTQQEDSAVYLCASTSSRNYGYTFGSGTRLTVV.

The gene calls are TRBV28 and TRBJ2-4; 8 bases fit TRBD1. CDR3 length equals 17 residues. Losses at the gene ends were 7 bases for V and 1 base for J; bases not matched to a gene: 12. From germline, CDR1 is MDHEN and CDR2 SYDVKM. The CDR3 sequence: CASTVAAGGSAKNIQYF. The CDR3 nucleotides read TGTGCCAGCACTGTGGCCGCAGGGGGCTCGGCCAAAAACATTCAGTACTTC.

CDR3 residues: CASSERLDLRSSYNEQFF. CDR3 bases: TGTGCCAGCAGTGAACGGCTTGATCTTAGGAGCTCCTACAATGAGCAGTTCTTC. This chain links TRBV6-1 with TRBJ2-1; D ambiguous. This CDR3 contains 18 residues. CDR1 MNHNS and CDR2 SASEGT come from the germline V gene. Trimming removed 2 bases at V and 0 bases at J, with 17 bases between.

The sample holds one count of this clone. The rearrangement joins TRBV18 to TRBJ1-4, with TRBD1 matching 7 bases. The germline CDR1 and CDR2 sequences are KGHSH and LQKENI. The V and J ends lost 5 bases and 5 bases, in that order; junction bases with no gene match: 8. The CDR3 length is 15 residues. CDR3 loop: CASSVRQGRNEKLFF. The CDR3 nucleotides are TGTGCCAGCTCAGTACGACAGGGCAGAAATGAAAAACTGTTTTTT.

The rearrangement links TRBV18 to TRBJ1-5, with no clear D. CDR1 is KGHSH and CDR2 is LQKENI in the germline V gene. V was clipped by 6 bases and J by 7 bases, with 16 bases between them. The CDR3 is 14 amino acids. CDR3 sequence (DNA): TGTGCCAGCTCCCCGGGCGTCGGAGGACAGCCCCAGCATTTT. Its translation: CASSPGVGGQPQHF.